This TCR beta chain was sequenced during a study of cytomegalovirus exposure and HLA in healthy donors. From germline, CDR1 is SNHLY and CDR2 FYNNEI. This CDR3 has 12 amino acids. V shed 9 bases and J shed 7 bases, with 13 bases lying between them. A remark on this clone: Its antigen remains unknown.

PCR involved 60 Vbeta and 13 Jbeta primers. The table came from immunoSEQ multiplex PCR; TCRdb's copy has only in-frame clones and leaves some out. The sample has some 150,000 clones, 80% to 90% seen once. Study-level findings and limits: Links to common viral pathogens appeared, in a later analysis, for several of the most significant clusters.

Input material: PBMCs. The TCR was taken from a woman in her late teens or twenties in good health and CMV-seronegative. The chain couples TRBV2 to TRBJ1-5, with D tentatively TRBD1 (5 bases). Here the CDR3 DNA reads TGTGCCAGTACAGGTAACGGACAGCCCCAGCATTTT. This gives the protein CASTGNGQPQHF. Supplemented by reference TRBV2 and TRBJ1-5, the full variable domain reads EPEVTQTPSHQVTQMGQEVILRCVPISNHLYFYWYRQILGQKVEFLVSFYNNEISEKSEIFDDQFSVERPDGSNFTLKIRSTKLEDSAMYFCASTGNGQPQHFGDGTRLSIL.